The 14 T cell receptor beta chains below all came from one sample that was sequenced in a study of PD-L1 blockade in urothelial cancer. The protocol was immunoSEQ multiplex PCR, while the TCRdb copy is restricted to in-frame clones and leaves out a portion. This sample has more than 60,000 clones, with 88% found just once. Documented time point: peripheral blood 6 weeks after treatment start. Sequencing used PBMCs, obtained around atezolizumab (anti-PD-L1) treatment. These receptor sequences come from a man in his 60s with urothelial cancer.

Here the CDR3 DNA reads TGTGCCAGCAGTCTAGGGGCCTCTGGAAACACCATATATTTT. Its protein product is CASSLGASGNTIYF. The rearrangement uses TRBV6-5 and TRBJ1-3, with a weak D call TRBD1 (5 bases). The CDR3 runs 14 residues. Germline CDR1 is MNHEY and CDR2 is SVGAGI. The V end was cut by 5 bases, the J end by 0 bases, with 8 bases between.

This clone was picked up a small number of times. CDR3: CASSAWDFSYNEQFF. The CDR3 coding sequence is TGTGCCAGCAGCGCCTGGGACTTCTCCTACAATGAGCAGTTCTTC. This rearrangement joins TRBV9 to TRBJ2-1; D perhaps matches TRBD2 (6 bases). With 3 bases removed from V and 0 bases from J, the gap between germline ends came to 10 bases. Germline V gene lookup returns CDR1 SGDLS and CDR2 YYNGEE. The CDR3 extends over 15 amino acids. Variable domain in full (rest from reference TRBV9 and TRBJ2-1): DSGVTQTPKHLITATGQRVTLRCSPRSGDLSVYWYQQSLDQGLQFLIQYYNGEERAKGNILERFSAQQFPDLHSELNLSSLELGDSALYFCASSAWDFSYNEQFFGPGTRLTVL.

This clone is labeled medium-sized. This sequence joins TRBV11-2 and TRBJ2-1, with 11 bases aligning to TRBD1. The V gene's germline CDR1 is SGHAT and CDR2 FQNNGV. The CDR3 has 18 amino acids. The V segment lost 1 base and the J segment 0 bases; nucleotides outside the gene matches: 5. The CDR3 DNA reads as TGTGCCAGCAGCTTAGTTTTTGGGACAGGGGGCTCCTACAATGAGCAGTTCTTC. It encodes CASSLVFGTGGSYNEQFF.

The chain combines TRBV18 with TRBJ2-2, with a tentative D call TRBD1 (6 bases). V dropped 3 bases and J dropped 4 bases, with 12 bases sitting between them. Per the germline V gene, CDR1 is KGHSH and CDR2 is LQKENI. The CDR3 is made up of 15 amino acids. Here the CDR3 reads CASSPPGAGTGELFF. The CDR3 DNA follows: TGTGCCAGCTCACCTCCAGGGGCGGGCACCGGGGAGCTGTTTTTT.

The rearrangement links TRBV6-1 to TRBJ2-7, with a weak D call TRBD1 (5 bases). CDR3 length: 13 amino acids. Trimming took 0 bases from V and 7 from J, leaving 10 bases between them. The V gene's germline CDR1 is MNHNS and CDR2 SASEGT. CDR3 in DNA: TGTGCCAGCAGTGAAGCTGCAGGGTTTGAGCAGTACTTC. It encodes CASSEAAGFEQYF.

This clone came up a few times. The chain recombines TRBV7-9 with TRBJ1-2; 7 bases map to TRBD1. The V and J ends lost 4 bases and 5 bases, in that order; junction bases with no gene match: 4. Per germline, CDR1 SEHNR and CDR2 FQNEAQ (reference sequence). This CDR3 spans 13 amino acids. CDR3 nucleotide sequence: TGTGCCAGCAGCTCTGTGACAGGGTATGGCTACACCTTC. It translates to CASSSVTGYGYTF.

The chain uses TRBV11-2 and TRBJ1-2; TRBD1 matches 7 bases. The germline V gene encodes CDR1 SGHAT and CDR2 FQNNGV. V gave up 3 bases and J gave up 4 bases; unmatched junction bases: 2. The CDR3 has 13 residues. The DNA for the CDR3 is TGTGCCAGCAGCTTTGGACAGGTCTATGGCTACACCTTC. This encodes CASSFGQVYGYTF.

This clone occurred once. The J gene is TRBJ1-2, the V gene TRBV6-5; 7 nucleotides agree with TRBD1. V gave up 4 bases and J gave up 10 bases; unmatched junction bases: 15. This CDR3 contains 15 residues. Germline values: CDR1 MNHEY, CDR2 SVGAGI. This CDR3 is CASSFSEAGGWDYTF. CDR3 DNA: TGTGCCAGCAGTTTCTCGGAGGCAGGGGGATGGGACTACACCTTC.

In DNA, the CDR3 is TGCGCCAGCAGTGAATCAGGGGGAATGGGCGAGCAGTACTTC. Its protein is CASSESGGMGEQYF. The J gene is TRBJ2-7, the V gene TRBV10-1; 7 nucleotides match TRBD1. Per the germline V gene, CDR1 is WNHNN and CDR2 is SYGVQD (reference sequence). J was trimmed by 6 bases and V by 3 bases; bases with no gene match: 8. The CDR3 is made up of 14 amino acids.

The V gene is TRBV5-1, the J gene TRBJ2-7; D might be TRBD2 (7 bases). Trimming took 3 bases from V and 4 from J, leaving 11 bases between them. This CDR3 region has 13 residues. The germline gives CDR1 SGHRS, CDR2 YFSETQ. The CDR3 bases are TGCGCCAGCAGCTGGGGGGGCGGTTACGAGCAGTACTTC. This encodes CASSWGGGYEQYF.

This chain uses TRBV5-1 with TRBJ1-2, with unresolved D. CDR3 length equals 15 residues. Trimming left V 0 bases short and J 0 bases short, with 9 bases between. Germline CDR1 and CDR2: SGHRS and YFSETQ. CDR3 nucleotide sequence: TGCGCCAGCAGCTTGGGCCGGAGAACTAACTATGGCTACACCTTC. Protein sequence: CASSLGRRTNYGYTF.

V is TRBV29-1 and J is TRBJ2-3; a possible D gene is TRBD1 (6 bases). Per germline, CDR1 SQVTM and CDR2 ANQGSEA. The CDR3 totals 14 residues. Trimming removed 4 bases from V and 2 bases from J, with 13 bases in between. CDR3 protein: CSVVGAGATDTQYF. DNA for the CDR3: TGCAGCGTTGTGGGGGCAGGAGCCACAGATACGCAGTATTTT.

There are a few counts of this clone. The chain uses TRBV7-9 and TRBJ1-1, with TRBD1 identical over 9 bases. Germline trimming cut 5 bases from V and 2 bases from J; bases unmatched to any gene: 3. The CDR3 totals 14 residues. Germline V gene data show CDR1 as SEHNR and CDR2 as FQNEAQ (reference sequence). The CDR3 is CASSTTGGNTEAFF. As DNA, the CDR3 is TGTGCCAGCAGCACGACAGGGGGAAACACTGAAGCTTTCTTT.

The CDR3 sequence is CASSPGTGVAYEQYF. The CDR3 DNA reads TGTGCCAGCAGCCCGGGGACAGGGGTGGCCTACGAGCAGTACTTC. The chain carries TRBV7-6 and TRBJ2-7; TRBD1 matches at 10 bases. Unmatched junction bases numbered 6, after V lost 5 bases and J lost 2 bases. The germline gives CDR1 SGHVS, CDR2 FNYEAQ. The CDR3 has 15 residues.